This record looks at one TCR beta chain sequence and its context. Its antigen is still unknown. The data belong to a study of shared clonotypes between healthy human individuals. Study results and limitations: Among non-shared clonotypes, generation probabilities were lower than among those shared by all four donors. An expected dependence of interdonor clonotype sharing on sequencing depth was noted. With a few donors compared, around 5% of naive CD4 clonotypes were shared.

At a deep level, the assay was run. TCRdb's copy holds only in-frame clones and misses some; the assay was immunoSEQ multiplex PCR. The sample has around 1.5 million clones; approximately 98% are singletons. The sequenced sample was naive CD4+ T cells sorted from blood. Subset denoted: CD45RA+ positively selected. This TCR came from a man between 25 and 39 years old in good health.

The CDR3 DNA reads TGTGCCAGCAGCTTCGGATTAGCGGGAGGGGAAGATACGCAGTATTTT. Amino acids: CASSFGLAGGEDTQYF. V is TRBV7-9 and J is TRBJ2-3; 11 bases fit TRBD2. CDR3 length: 16 residues. Germline V gene sequence: CDR1 SEHNR, CDR2 FQNEAQ (reference sequence). J was trimmed by 5 bases and V by 3 bases; bases with no gene match: 7. Looking up the rest from reference TRBV7-9 and TRBJ2-3 gives the full variable domain: DTGVSQNPRHKITKRGQNVTFRCDPISEHNRLYWYRQTLGQGPEFLTYFQNEAQLEKSRLLSDRFSAERPKGSFSTLEIQRTEQGDSAMYLCASSFGLAGGEDTQYFGPGTRLTVL.